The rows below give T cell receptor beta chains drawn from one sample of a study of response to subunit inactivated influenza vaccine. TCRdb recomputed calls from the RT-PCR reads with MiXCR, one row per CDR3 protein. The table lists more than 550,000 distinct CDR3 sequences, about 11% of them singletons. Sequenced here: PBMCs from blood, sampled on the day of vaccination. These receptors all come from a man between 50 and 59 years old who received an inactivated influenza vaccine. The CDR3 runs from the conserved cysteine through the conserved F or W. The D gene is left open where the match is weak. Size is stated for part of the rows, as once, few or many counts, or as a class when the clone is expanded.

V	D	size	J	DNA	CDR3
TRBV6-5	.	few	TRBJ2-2	TGTGCCAGCAGTTACGTCCGCGCGACTAACACCGGGGAGCTGTTTTTT	CASSYVRATNTGELFF
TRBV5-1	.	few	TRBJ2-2	TGCGCCAGCAGCCCGACAGGATTTGGCACCGGGGAGCTGTTTTTT	CASSPTGFGTGELFF
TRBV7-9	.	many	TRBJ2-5	TGTGCCAGCAGCTTAGTCAGGGGCCGCCGATTTTTGGAGACCCAGTACTTC	CASSLVRGRRFLETQYF
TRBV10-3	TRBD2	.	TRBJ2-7	TGTGCCATCAGTGTTAAGCGGGAGGTCTCCTACGAGCAGTACTTC	CAISVKREVSYEQYF
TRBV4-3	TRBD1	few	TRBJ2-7	TGCGCCAGCAGCCAAGATCTAGGGACAGCCTACGAGCAGTACTTC	CASSQDLGTAYEQYF
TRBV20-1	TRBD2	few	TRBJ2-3	TGCAGTGCAAGAGAAGGGAGCGGGAGAGGGGGCACAGATACGCAGTATTTT	CSAREGSGRGGTDTQYF
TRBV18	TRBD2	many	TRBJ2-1	TGTGCCAGCTCTCTTGGACTAGCGGGGGCTGGGAATGAGCAGTTCTTC	CASSLGLAGAGNEQFF
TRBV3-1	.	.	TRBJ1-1	TGTGCCAGCAGCCCCTTAGGAGTATCCACTGAAGCTTTCTTT	CASSPLGVSTEAFF
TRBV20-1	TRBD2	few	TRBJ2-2	TGCAGTGCTAGAGATAGGATAGCGGGAGGTTCTACCGGGGAGCTGTTTTTT	CSARDRIAGGSTGELFF
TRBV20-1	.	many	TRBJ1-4	TGCAGTGCTGACGTTCCAGGGGCAACTAATGAAAAACTGTTTTTT	CSADVPGATNEKLFF
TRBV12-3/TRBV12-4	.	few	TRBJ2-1	TGTGCCAGCAGTTTATCCCCCCACGAGCAGTTCTTC	CASSLSPHEQFF
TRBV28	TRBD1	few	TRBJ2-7	TGTGCCAGCAGTCTAAGACAGGGCAACTCCTACGAGCAGTACTTC	CASSLRQGNSYEQYF
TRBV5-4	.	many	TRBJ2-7	TGTGCCAGCAGCTTGGGGTGGAACGAGCAGTACTTC	CASSLGWNEQYF
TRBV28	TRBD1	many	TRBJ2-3	TGTGCCAGCAGTTCCCCCGGGACAGGGTGGACAGATACGCAGTATTTT	CASSSPGTGWTDTQYF
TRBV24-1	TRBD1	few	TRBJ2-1	TGTGCCACCAGTGTGGGACAGTACAATGAGCAGTTCTTC	CATSVGQYNEQFF
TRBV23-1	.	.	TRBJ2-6	TGCGCCAGCAGTCAACCAGGGGCAAATGGGGCCAACGTCCTGACTTTC	CASSQPGANGANVLTF
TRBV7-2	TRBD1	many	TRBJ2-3	TGTGCCAGCAGCTTAGAAGAGACAGGGTCGTCTACGCAGTATTTT	CASSLEETGSSTQYF
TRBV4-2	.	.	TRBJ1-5	TGTGCCAGCAGCCAAGAGGAACAGGGCGGTAGAGGCAATCAGCCCCAGCATTTT	CASSQEEQGGRGNQPQHF